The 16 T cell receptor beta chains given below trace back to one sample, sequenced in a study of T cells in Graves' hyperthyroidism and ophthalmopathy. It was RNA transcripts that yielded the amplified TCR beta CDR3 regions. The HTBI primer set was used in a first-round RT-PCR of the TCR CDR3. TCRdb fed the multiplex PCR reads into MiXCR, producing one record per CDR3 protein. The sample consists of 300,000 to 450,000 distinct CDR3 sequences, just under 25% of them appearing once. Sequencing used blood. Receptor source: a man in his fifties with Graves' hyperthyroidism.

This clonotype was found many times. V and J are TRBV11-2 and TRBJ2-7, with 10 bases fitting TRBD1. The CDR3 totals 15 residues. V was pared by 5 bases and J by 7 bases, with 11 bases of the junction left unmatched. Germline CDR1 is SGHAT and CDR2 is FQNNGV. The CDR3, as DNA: TGTGCCAGCAGCCAAACCCGGACAGGGGGAACGGAGCAGTACTTC. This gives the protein CASSQTRTGGTEQYF.

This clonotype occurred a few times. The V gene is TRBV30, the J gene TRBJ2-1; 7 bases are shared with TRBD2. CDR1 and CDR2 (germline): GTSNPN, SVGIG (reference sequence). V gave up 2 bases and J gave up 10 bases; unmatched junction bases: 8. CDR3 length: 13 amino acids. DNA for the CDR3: TGTGCCTGGAGTAGCGGGATGGGATGGGAGCAGTTCTTC. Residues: CAWSSGMGWEQFF.

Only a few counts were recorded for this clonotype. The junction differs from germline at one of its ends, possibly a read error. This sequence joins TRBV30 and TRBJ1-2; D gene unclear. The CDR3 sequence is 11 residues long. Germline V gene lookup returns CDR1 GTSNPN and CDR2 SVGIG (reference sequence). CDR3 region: CILSFTTGYTF. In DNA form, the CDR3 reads TGCATCCTTAGTTTTACAACTGGCTACACCTTC.

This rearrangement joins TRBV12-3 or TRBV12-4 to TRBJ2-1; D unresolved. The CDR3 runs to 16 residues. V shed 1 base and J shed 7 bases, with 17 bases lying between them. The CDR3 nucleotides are TGTGCCAGCAGTTTAGGCAGTTTGTCCACTACTAATGAGCAGTTCTTC. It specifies CASSLGSLSTTNEQFF.

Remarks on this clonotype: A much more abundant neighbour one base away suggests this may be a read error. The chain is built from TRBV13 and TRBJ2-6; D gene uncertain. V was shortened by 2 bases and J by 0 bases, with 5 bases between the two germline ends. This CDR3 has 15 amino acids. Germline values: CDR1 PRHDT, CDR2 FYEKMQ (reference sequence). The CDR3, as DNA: TGTGCCAGCAGCTTAAGGGCCTCTGGGGCCAACGTCCTGACTTTC. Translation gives CASSLRASGANVLTF.

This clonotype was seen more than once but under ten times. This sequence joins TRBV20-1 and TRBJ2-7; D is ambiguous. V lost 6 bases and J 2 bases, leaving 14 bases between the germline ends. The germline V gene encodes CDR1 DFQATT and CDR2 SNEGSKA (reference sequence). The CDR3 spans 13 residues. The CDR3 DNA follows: TGCAGTGCCCTTCACCGGACCACCTACGAGCAGTACTTC. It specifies CSALHRTTYEQYF.

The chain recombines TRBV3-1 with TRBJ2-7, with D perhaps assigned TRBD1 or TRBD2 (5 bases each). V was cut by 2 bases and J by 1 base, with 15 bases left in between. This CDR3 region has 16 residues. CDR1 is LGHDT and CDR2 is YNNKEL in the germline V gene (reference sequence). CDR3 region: CASSQSPGTASYEQYF. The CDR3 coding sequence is TGTGCCAGCAGCCAATCCCCCGGGACCGCATCCTACGAGCAGTACTTC.

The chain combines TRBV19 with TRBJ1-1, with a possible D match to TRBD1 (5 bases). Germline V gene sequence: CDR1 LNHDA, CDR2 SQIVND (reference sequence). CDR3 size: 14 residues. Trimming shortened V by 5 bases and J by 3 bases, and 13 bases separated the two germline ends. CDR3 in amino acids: CASSSRGGDTEAFF. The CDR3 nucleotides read TGTGCCAGTAGTTCCCGTGGGGGTGACACTGAAGCTTTCTTT.

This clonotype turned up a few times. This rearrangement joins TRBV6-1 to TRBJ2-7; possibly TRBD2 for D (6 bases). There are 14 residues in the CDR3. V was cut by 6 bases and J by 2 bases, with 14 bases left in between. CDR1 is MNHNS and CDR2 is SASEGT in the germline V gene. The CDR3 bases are TGTGCCAGCAGGACGGGACTTGGGGCCTACGAGCAGTACTTC. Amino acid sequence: CASRTGLGAYEQYF.

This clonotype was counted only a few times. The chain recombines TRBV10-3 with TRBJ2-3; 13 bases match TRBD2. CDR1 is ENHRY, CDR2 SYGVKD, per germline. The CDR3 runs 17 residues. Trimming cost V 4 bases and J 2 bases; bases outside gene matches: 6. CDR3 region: CAISAGTSGTNTDTQYF. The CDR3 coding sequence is TGTGCCATCAGTGCGGGGACTAGCGGGACCAACACAGATACGCAGTATTTT.

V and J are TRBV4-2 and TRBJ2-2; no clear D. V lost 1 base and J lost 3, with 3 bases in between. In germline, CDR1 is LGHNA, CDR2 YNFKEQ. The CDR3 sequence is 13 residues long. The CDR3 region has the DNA TGTGCCAGCAGCCAAGGACACACCGGGGAGCTGTTTTTT. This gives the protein CASSQGHTGELFF.

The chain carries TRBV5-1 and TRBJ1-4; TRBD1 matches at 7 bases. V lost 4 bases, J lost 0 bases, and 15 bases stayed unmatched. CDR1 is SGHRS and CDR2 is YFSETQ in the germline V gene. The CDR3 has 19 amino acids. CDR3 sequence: CASSQYRGIEETTNEKLFF. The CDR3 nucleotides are TGCGCCAGCAGCCAATACAGGGGAATAGAGGAGACAACTAATGAAAAACTGTTTTTT.

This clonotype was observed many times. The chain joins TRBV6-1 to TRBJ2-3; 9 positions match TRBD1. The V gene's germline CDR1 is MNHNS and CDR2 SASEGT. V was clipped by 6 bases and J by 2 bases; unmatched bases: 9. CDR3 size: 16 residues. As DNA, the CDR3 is TGTGCCAGCAGCCCGAGAGGGACAGGGCACACAGATACGCAGTATTTT. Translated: CASSPRGTGHTDTQYF.

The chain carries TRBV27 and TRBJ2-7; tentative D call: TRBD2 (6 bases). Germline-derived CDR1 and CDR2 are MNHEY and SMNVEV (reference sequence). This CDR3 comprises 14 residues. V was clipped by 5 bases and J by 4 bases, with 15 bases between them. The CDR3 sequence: CASSLRDSGYEQYF. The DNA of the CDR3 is TGTGCCAGCAGTCTCCGGGACTCGGGGTACGAGCAGTACTTC.

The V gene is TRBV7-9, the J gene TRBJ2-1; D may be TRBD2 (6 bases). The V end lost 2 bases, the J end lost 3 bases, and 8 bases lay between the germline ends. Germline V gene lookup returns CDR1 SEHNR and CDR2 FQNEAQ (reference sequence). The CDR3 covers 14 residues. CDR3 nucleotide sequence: TGTGCCAGCAGCTTAATAGCGGACTACAATGAGCAGTTCTTC. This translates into CASSLIADYNEQFF.

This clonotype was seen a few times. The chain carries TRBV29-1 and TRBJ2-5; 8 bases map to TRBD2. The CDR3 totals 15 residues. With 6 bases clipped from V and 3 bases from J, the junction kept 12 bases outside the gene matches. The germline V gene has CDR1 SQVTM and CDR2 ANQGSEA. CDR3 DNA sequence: TGCAGCGTCCGTTCTTCCTACGGGAGGGAAGAGACCCAGTACTTC. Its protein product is CSVRSSYGREETQYF. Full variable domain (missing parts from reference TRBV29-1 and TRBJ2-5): SAVISQKPSRDICQRGTSLTIQCQVDSQVTMMFWYRQQPGQSLTLIATANQGSEATYESGFVIDKFPISRPNLTFSTLTVSNMSPEDSSIYLCSVRSSYGREETQYFGPGTRLLVL.